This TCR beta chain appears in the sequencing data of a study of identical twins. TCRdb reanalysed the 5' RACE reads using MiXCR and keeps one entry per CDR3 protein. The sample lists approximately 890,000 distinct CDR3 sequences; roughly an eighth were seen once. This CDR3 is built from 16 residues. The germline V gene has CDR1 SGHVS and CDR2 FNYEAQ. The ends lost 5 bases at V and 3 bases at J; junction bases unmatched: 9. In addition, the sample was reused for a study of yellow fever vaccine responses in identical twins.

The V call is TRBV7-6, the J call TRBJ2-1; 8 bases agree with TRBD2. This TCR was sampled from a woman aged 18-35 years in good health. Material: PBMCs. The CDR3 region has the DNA TGTGCCAGCAGCACCCAACCCGGGACTAGCTACAATGAGCAGTTCTTC. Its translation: CASSTQPGTSYNEQFF.